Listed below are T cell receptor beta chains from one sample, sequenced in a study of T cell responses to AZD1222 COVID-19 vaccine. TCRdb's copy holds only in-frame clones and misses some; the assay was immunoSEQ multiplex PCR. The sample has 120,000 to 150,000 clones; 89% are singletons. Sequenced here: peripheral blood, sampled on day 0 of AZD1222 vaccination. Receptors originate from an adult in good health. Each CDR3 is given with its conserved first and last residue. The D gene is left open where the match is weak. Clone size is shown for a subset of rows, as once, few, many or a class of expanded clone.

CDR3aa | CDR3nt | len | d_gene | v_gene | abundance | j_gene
CASSLTSYEQYF | TGTGCCAGCAGTTTAACGTCCTACGAGCAGTACTTC | 12 | NA | TRBV12-3/TRBV12-4 | NA | TRBJ2-7
CASSLGTSEQYF | TGTGCCAGTAGTCTCGGGACTAGCGAGCAGTACTTC | 12 | TRBD2 | TRBV19 | few | TRBJ2-7
CSVGQGGKDYGYTF | TGCAGCGTTGGGCAAGGGGGCAAGGACTATGGCTACACCTTC | 14 | TRBD1 | TRBV29-1 | NA | TRBJ1-2
CASSLELAGGSNEQFF | TGCGCCAGCAGCTTGGAACTAGCGGGAGGCAGCAATGAGCAGTTCTTC | 16 | TRBD2 | TRBV5-1 | NA | TRBJ2-1
CASRGTGGTGELFF | TGTGCCAGCAGGGGGACAGGGGGCACCGGGGAGCTGTTTTTT | 14 | TRBD1 | TRBV2 | NA | TRBJ2-2
CASSPGDGANYGYTF | TGCGCCAGCAGCCCGGGGGACGGAGCTAACTATGGCTACACCTTC | 15 | NA | TRBV5-1 | NA | TRBJ1-2
CASSTNDIWKHTF | TGTGCCAGCAGTACGAATGACATATGGAAGCACACCTTC | 13 | NA | TRBV6-2/TRBV6-3 | NA | TRBJ1-2
CASSVAPGPLIYEQYF | TGTGCCAGCAGCGTAGCTCCGGGCCCCTTAATCTACGAGCAGTACTTC | 16 | NA | TRBV9 | NA | TRBJ2-7
CASSYGGRVSSYEQYF | TGTGCCAGCAGTTACGGGGGAAGAGTTAGCTCCTACGAGCAGTACTTC | 16 | NA | TRBV6-5 | NA | TRBJ2-7
CASRQGDYGYTF | TGTGCCAGTAGACAGGGAGACTATGGCTACACCTTC | 12 | NA | TRBV19 | NA | TRBJ1-2
CASSLGPGSGNTIYF | TGTGCCAGCAGCTTGGGACCGGGCTCTGGAAACACCATATATTTT | 15 | NA | TRBV5-4 | NA | TRBJ1-3
CASSTSTVPDTQYF | TGTGCCAGCAGTACCTCGACAGTGCCAGATACGCAGTATTTT | 14 | NA | TRBV28 | NA | TRBJ2-3
CASSSNLRILSGNTIYF | TGTGCCAGCAGCTCAAACCTCAGGATCCTCTCTGGAAACACCATATATTTT | 17 | NA | TRBV7-6 | once | TRBJ1-3
CASSYTLRGAYGYTF | TGTGCCAGCAGTTACACCCTCCGGGGGGCCTATGGCTACACCTTC | 15 | NA | TRBV6-5 | NA | TRBJ1-2
CASSSTDRGSQPQHF | TGTGCCAGCAGCTCCACGGACAGGGGGAGTCAGCCCCAGCATTTT | 15 | TRBD1 | TRBV7-9 | NA | TRBJ1-5
CASSQEHRGTYEQYF | TGCGCCAGCAGCCAAGAGCACAGGGGGACCTACGAGCAGTACTTC | 15 | TRBD1 | TRBV4-3 | NA | TRBJ2-7
CASSLDPNYEQYF | TGTGCCAGCAGCTTAGACCCAAACTACGAGCAGTACTTC | 13 | NA | TRBV7-2 | NA | TRBJ2-7
CASSLKGKDYGYTF | TGTGCCAGCAGTTTGAAGGGGAAGGACTATGGCTACACCTTC | 14 | NA | TRBV27 | NA | TRBJ1-2
CASSFPEAGALNTEAFF | TGTGCCAGCAGTTTCCCGGAGGCAGGGGCCCTGAACACTGAAGCTTTCTTT | 17 | NA | TRBV27 | once | TRBJ1-1
CASRRQGANEQFF | TGTGCCAGCAGACGACAGGGGGCGAATGAGCAGTTCTTC | 13 | TRBD1 | TRBV27 | NA | TRBJ2-1
CASSLSGGSQETQYF | TGTGCCAGCAGCCTCTCGGGCGGCTCCCAAGAGACCCAGTACTTC | 15 | NA | TRBV11-2 | NA | TRBJ2-5
CASSGTGGAFEAFF | TGTGCCAGCAGCGGGACAGGGGGCGCGTTTGAAGCTTTCTTT | 14 | TRBD1 | TRBV7-2 | once | TRBJ1-1
CASSFTSGEFYEQYF | TGTGCCAGCAGCTTCACTAGCGGAGAGTTCTACGAGCAGTACTTC | 15 | TRBD2 | TRBV11-2 | NA | TRBJ2-7
CASSLEQTQYF | TGTGCCAGCAGCTTAGAACAGACCCAGTACTTC | 11 | NA | TRBV5-4 | NA | TRBJ2-5
CASSSQGRMRGYTF | TGTGCCAGCAGTAGCCAGGGAAGGATGCGAGGCTACACCTTC | 14 | NA | TRBV28 | NA | TRBJ1-2
CASSLLGNPNSPLHF | TGTGCCAGCAGCTTGCTGGGAAACCCAAATTCACCCCTCCACTTT | 15 | NA | TRBV5-6 | NA | TRBJ1-6
CASSELPTDTQYF | TGTGCCAGCAGTGAGCTTCCCACAGATACGCAGTATTTT | 13 | NA | TRBV6-4 | NA | TRBJ2-3
CASSPRQGTGGYTF | TGTGCCAGCAGCCCCCGGCAGGGGACTGGTGGCTACACCTTC | 14 | NA | TRBV3-1/TRBV3-2 | NA | TRBJ1-2
CASSLMVGSRGRRELFF | TGTGCCAGCAGTTTAATGGTTGGGTCCAGGGGGCGCCGGGAGCTGTTTTTT | 17 | TRBD1 | TRBV27 | NA | TRBJ2-2
CASSHARGRNYGYTF | TGTGCCAGCAGCCACGCGAGGGGACGAAACTATGGCTACACCTTC | 15 | NA | TRBV5-6 | once | TRBJ1-2
CASSQGQKGGYTF | TGTGCCAGCAGCCAAGGGCAGAAAGGTGGCTACACCTTC | 13 | NA | TRBV3-1/TRBV3-2 | NA | TRBJ1-2
CASSLLLRGREETQYF | TGTGCCAGCAGCTTGCTCCTCAGGGGGAGGGAGGAGACCCAGTACTTC | 16 | NA | TRBV5-4 | NA | TRBJ2-5
CASSYRVQPQHF | TGTGCCAGCAGTTACAGAGTTCAGCCCCAGCATTTT | 12 | NA | TRBV6-2/TRBV6-3 | NA | TRBJ1-5
CVRSLRAPSYNEQFF | TGTGTCAGAAGCTTAAGGGCACCATCCTACAATGAGCAGTTCTTC | 15 | NA | TRBV7-5 | NA | TRBJ2-1
CASSPQGLTQYF | TGTGCCAGCAGCCCCCAAGGTCTTACGCAGTATTTT | 12 | NA | TRBV11-2 | NA | TRBJ2-3
CASSSTWTGGRSPLHF | TGTGCCAGCAGCTCAACATGGACAGGGGGCAGGTCACCCCTCCACTTT | 16 | TRBD1 | TRBV11-2 | NA | TRBJ1-6
CASSPPSGRAHGYTF | TGTGCCAGCTCACCACCTTCGGGCAGGGCGCATGGCTACACCTTC | 15 | NA | TRBV18 | NA | TRBJ1-2
CASSRAPWGNEQFF | TGTGCCAGCAGTCGAGCCCCATGGGGGAATGAGCAGTTCTTC | 14 | NA | TRBV3-1/TRBV3-2 | once | TRBJ2-1
CASSPTGGDGGYTF | TGTGCCAGCTCACCGACGGGCGGGGATGGCGGCTACACCTTC | 14 | NA | TRBV18 | NA | TRBJ1-2
CASRSSGTGYTEAFF | TGTGCCAGCAGATCTTCTGGGACAGGGTACACTGAAGCTTTCTTT | 15 | TRBD1 | TRBV28 | NA | TRBJ1-1
CAWGLLRSSYNEQFF | TGTGCCTGGGGCCTACTTCGAAGCTCCTACAATGAGCAGTTCTTC | 15 | NA | TRBV30 | NA | TRBJ2-1
CASSLSGGGTEAFF | TGCGCCAGCAGCTTGAGTGGGGGCGGCACTGAAGCTTTCTTT | 14 | NA | TRBV5-1 | NA | TRBJ1-1
CASTRSGANVLTF | TGTGCCAGCACACGCTCTGGGGCCAACGTCCTGACTTTC | 13 | NA | TRBV12-3/TRBV12-4 | NA | TRBJ2-6
CASSKGLLAGGNEQYF | TGTGCCAGCAGCAAAGGGTTGTTGGCAGGGGGTAACGAGCAGTACTTC | 16 | TRBD1 | TRBV7-6 | NA | TRBJ2-7
CASSVDDSGSIYEQYF | TGTGCCAGCAGTGTCGACGACAGCGGGAGTATCTACGAGCAGTACTTC | 16 | TRBD2 | TRBV2 | few | TRBJ2-7
CASNSPGGNYGYTF | TGTGCCAGTAACTCTCCGGGGGGGAACTATGGCTACACCTTC | 14 | NA | TRBV19 | NA | TRBJ1-2
CASSLTGTGHYEQYF | TGTGCCAGCAGTTTAACCGGGACAGGGCACTACGAGCAGTACTTC | 15 | TRBD1 | TRBV28 | NA | TRBJ2-7
CASSLGGGSDTQYF | TGTGCCAGCAGCTTAGGGGGAGGTTCAGATACGCAGTATTTT | 14 | NA | TRBV7-2 | once | TRBJ2-3
CASRLSQADYGYTF | TGTGCCAGCAGGCTTAGCCAGGCCGATTACGGCTACACCTTC | 14 | NA | TRBV6-5 | NA | TRBJ1-2
CASSLGGRALETQYF | TGTGCCAGCAGTTTAGGGGGGAGGGCCTTGGAGACCCAGTACTTC | 15 | TRBD2 | TRBV28 | NA | TRBJ2-5
CASSLVPGDTEAFF | TGCGCCAGCAGCTTGGTACCAGGGGACACTGAAGCTTTCTTT | 14 | NA | TRBV5-1 | NA | TRBJ1-1
CASSFRGNYGYTF | TGTGCCAGCAGCTTCAGGGGGAACTATGGCTACACCTTC | 13 | TRBD1 | TRBV11-3 | NA | TRBJ1-2
CASSLGPANTGELFF | TGTGCCAGCAGCTTAGGTCCGGCGAACACCGGGGAGCTGTTTTTT | 15 | NA | TRBV7-2 | NA | TRBJ2-2
CASRASGRVATQYF | TGTGCCAGCAGAGCTAGCGGGAGGGTTGCGACCCAGTACTTC | 14 | TRBD2 | TRBV2 | NA | TRBJ2-5